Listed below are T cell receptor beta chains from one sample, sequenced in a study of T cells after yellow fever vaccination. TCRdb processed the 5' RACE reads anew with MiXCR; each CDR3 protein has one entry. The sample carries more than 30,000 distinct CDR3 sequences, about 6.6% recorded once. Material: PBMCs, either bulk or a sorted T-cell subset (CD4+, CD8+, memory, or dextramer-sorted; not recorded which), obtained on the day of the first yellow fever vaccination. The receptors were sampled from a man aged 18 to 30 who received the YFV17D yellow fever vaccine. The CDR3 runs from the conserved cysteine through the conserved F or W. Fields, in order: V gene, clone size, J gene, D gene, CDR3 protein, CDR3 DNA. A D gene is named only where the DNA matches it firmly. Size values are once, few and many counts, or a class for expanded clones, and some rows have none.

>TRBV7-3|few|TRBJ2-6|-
CASSPQGGQSGANVLTF
TGTGCCAGCAGTCCTCAGGGGGGCCAATCTGGGGCCAACGTCCTGACTTTC
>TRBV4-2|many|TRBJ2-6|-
CASSQHTGTGANVLTF
TGTGCCAGCAGCCAACACACAGGGACCGGGGCCAACGTCCTGACTTTC
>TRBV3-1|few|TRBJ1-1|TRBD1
CASSQGTGLEAFF
TGTGCCAGCAGCCAAGGGACAGGCCTCGAAGCTTTCTTT
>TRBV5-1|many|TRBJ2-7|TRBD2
CASSPGGALDYEQYF
TGCGCCAGCAGCCCGGGGGGGGCCCTCGACTACGAGCAGTACTTC
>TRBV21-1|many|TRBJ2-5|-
CASSKEYRGQGSQETQYF
TGTGCCAGCAGCAAAGAGTATAGAGGACAGGGATCCCAAGAGACCCAGTACTTC
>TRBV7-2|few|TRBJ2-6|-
CASSSYSLGANVLTF
TGTGCCAGCAGCTCCTATAGCCTCGGGGCCAACGTCCTGACTTTC
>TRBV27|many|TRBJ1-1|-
CASRYWADSPEAFF
TGTGCCAGCAGGTATTGGGCGGACAGTCCGGAAGCTTTCTTT
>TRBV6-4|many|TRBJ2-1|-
CASSDLSAGNSEQFF
TGTGCCAGCAGTGACTTATCCGCGGGGAATTCTGAGCAGTTCTTC
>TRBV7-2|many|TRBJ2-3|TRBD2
CASSLAPSGAADTQYF
TGTGCCAGCAGCTTAGCGCCTAGCGGGGCGGCAGATACGCAGTATTTT
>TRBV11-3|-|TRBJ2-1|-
CASSGARDGPRNEQFF
TGTGCCAGCAGCGGAGCCCGGGACGGCCCTCGGAATGAGCAGTTCTTC
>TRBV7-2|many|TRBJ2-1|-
CASSLEGRSYNEQFF
TGTGCCAGCAGCTTAGAAGGGAGGTCCTACAATGAGCAGTTCTTC
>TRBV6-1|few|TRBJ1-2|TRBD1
CASRLGQGIYGYTF
TGTGCCAGCAGATTGGGACAGGGAATCTATGGCTACACCTTC
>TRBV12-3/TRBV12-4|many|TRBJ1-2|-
CASSFGDGGYTF
TGTGCCAGCAGTTTCGGGGATGGCGGCTACACCTTC
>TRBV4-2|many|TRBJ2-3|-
CASSQDLGGAPDTQYF
TGTGCCAGCAGCCAAGATTTAGGGGGGGCCCCAGATACGCAGTATTTT
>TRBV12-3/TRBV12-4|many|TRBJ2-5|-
CASSWRLAFQETQYF
TGTGCCAGCAGTTGGCGCCTAGCGTTCCAAGAGACCCAGTACTTC
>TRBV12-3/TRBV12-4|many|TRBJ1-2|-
CASSLRQSYGYTF
TGTGCCAGCAGTTTGCGACAGAGCTATGGCTACACCTTC
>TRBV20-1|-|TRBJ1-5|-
CSARESARQFNQPQHF
TGCAGTGCTAGAGAGTCGGCGAGGCAGTTCAATCAGCCCCAGCATTTT
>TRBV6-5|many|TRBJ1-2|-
CASSRGADYGYTF
TGTGCCAGCAGTCGTGGGGCAGACTATGGCTACACCTTC
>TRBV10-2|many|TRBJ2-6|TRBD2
CASSGGGTNSGANVLTF
TGCGCCAGCAGTGGTGGGGGGACTAACTCTGGGGCCAACGTCCTGACTTTC
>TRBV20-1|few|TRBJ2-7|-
CSAKRSAGAPYEQYF
TGCAGTGCGAAGAGATCGGCAGGGGCCCCCTACGAGCAGTACTTC
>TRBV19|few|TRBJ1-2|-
CASSPQAGDYGYTF
TGTGCCAGTAGTCCCCAAGCAGGGGACTATGGCTACACCTTC
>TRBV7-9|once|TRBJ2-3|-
CASSPMGGTTDTQYF
TGTGCCAGCAGCCCCATGGGAGGCACCACAGATACGCAGTATTTT
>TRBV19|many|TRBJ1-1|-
CASTVRDSEAFF
TGTGCCAGTACTGTGCGGGACTCTGAAGCTTTCTTT
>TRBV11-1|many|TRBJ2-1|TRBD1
CASSLEQGMLEQFF
TGTGCCAGCAGCTTGGAACAGGGGATGTTAGAGCAGTTCTTC